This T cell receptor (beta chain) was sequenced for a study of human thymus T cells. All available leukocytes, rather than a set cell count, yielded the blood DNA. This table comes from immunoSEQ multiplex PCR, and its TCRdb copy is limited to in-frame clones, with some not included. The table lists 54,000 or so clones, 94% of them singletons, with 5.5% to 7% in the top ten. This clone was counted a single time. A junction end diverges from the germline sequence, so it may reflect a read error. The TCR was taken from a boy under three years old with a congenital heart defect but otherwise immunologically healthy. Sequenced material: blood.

CDR3 protein: CASSLSGTAYNEQFF. The CDR3, as DNA: TGTGCCAGCAGCTTATCAGGGACAGCCTATAATGAGCAGTTCTTC. V is TRBV7-3 and J is TRBJ2-1; 7 bases are shared with TRBD1. Looked up from germline, CDR1 is SGHTA and CDR2 is FQGTGA. This CDR3 comprises 15 residues.